This T cell receptor beta chain comes out of a study of shared clonotypes between healthy human individuals (dated by TCRdb to 2019 to 2021). Turning to the overall study: The cohort included a few men and a couple of women between 18 and 49 years of age. Between about 0.94 and 10 billion PBMCs per donor were obtained by leukapheresis. To increase sequencing depth and limit assay-specific biases, TCR repertoire library preparation and sequencing were carried out by different laboratories using diverse techniques. The study deeply sequenced blood TCR repertoires of about five healthy adults to estimate repertoire size and the extent of clonotype sharing between individuals. For each donor, CD4 naive and CD4 memory were each given three plates, CD8 naive was given two plates, and CD8 memory was given one plate. General conclusions and limits of the study: Around 5.4% of naive CD4, around 4% of naive CD8, roughly 2.4% of memory CD4, and 0.35% to 0.4% of memory CD8 clonotypes were shared across a few donors. Sampling was limited to blood, and TCR repertoires in tissue likely differ from TCR repertoires in blood. Incomplete sequencing was indicated by rarefaction of sorted-subset datasets, despite the large sequencing depth. Higher generation probabilities were observed for clonotypes shared by all four sorted-subset donors than for non-shared clonotypes. Because the study included a small number of donors, the genetic and exposure-history diversity represented was limited. Pairwise subsampling led to the expectation that sequencing depth would affect the degree of clonotype sharing among donors. Larger estimated clonotype richness was generally found for naive subsets than for memory subsets.

CD8 naive samples were obtained by positive selection for CCR7 among CD45RO-negative cells, yielding a CD45RA+CCR7+ population from which TemRA cells were excluded. The donors were healthy, HIV-negative adults who had no recently reported acute infections or vaccinations. Every donor was a Caucasian adult residing in Nashville, Tennessee, USA. After blood collection by leukapheresis, PBMCs were isolated using Ficoll-Histopaque density gradient centrifugation and then cryopreserved in the vapor phase of liquid nitrogen. Analytical flow cytometry was used to check the purity and quantity of every magnetically sorted T cell population. Genomic DNA was isolated from every sorted fraction and measured by UV absorbance on a Nanodrop 2000c. The CDR3, from cysteine to phenylalanine, totals 11 residues. Only CDR3 DNA remains: 33 bases, in frame from the first base. The germline V gene (reference sequence) gives CDR1 as SGHKS and CDR2 as YYEKEE. At the junction V is shortened by 1 base and J by 6 bases, with 2 bases in between.

This clone was seen a single time. Its antigen has not been determined. There are no base qualities to consult, and no much larger clone falls within one base. Using the deep immunoSEQ assay, multiplex PCR amplified TCR CDR3 regions from genomic DNA. Extracted genomic DNA from each cell subset was spread evenly across all wells of several immunoSEQ 96-well plates, with each plate serving as a replicate. Each replicate PCR for sorted subsets received about 200 ng genomic DNA, equal to roughly 33,000 T cell genomes. Purified libraries were quantified with a Qubit 3.0 fluorometer, sized on a Bioanalyzer 2100, and re-quantified with the KAPA Library Quantification kit. Every immunoSEQ 96-well plate was sequenced on a dedicated single-read 150-cycle Illumina NextSeq 550 flow cell. Concerning the study's data processing: Because the immunoSEQ output held only junctional sequences and lacked quality scores, the filtering could not match the filtering applied to full-length reads. Sequences were annotated with PyIR, a Python wrapper for IgBLAST v1.9, and V/J genes and CDR3 were assigned using IMGT germline references. Reads with weak V/J assignments (E-value above 1e-6), missing CDR3, stop codons, out-of-frame junctions, or ambiguous translated residues were removed. V3J clonotypes were defined as sequences sharing an identical inferred V gene, J gene, and CDR3 amino acid sequence. The percentage overlap between two repertoires was calculated by dividing the number of shared unique clonotypes by the size of the smaller repertoire. Three approaches were used to assess repertoire richness: RTK rarefaction, the Chao1 estimator, and Recon v2.1 estimates of unobserved clonotypes. Generation probabilities for all TCRbeta clonotypes obtained by the gDNA method from a handful of donors were computed using OLGA. This is the immuneACCESS table as TCRdb keeps it, with only in-frame sequences that have V and J called. A part of the clones is gone; compared with another copy, unresolved V genes explain less than half, and the rest is unexplained. The V and J calls and the clone size are those of that table, but D and trimming were determined from the DNA. The sample yields roughly 570,000 clones; roughly 98% were counted once. Clones ranked in the top ten supply 0.25% to 0.35% of the sample.

The chain was built from TRBV5-5 and TRBJ2-1; too little of a D gene remains to name it. The sequence came from a man aged 25 to 40 in good health. The material sequenced was naive CD8+ T cells sorted from blood. The cell subset or site label for this specimen denotes: CD45RA+CCR7+. Read as DNA, the sequence is TGTGCCAGCAGCTTGTTCAATGAGCAGTTCTTC. This sequence encodes CASSLFNEQFF.